These 5 T cell receptor beta chains were sequenced from one sample in a study of cytomegalovirus exposure and HLA in healthy donors. PCR primers comprised 60 Vbeta and 13 Jbeta primers. The assay was immunoSEQ multiplex PCR, and TCRdb's table has in-frame clones only and misses some. Of about 75,000 clones in the sample, 84% are singletons; the top ten hold about 19%. Material for sequencing was PBMCs. The receptors were gathered from a man between 65 and 85 years old in good health and CMV-seropositive.

This chain connects TRBV6-5 to TRBJ1-2, with 7 bases that match TRBD1. Germline-derived CDR1 and CDR2 are MNHEY and SVGAGI. The J segment lost 9 bases and the V segment lost 6 bases, leaving 10 bases of the junction unmatched. CDR3 length: 13 residues. CDR3 DNA: TGTGCCAGCAGCCTAAACAGGGGAGATAGCTACACCTTC. Amino acid sequence: CASSLNRGDSYTF.

This clone was found a few times. This sequence joins TRBV5-6 and TRBJ2-7, with 11 bases identical to TRBD2. Germline lookup yields CDR1 SGHDT and CDR2 YYEEEE. This CDR3 is 16 amino acids long. V shed 4 bases and J 4 bases; nucleotides not matched to a gene: 10. The CDR3 coding sequence is TGTGCCAGCAGCACCCGCTGGCGGACTAGCGGGTACGAGCAGTACTTC. Translation gives CASSTRWRTSGYEQYF.

A single count supports this clone. The chain links TRBV6-6 to TRBJ2-3, with D possibly matching TRBD1 (5 bases). This CDR3 is 13 amino acids long. V lost 8 bases, J lost 1 base, and 10 bases lay in between. From germline, CDR1 is MNHNY and CDR2 SVGAGI (reference sequence). The CDR3 here is CASGQGRTDTQYF. CDR3 nucleotides: TGTGCCAGCGGGCAGGGCCGCACAGATACGCAGTATTTT.

This clone turned up a few times. The J gene is TRBJ1-3, the V gene TRBV4-3, with D possibly matching TRBD1 (5 bases). Germline CDR1 reads LGHNA; CDR2 reads YSLEER. The V gene lost 0 bases and the J gene lost 2 bases, with 11 bases spanning the gap. CDR3 length: 16 amino acids. The CDR3 reads CASSQESGSAGNTIYF. CDR3 in DNA: TGCGCCAGCAGCCAAGAATCAGGGTCGGCTGGAAACACCATATATTTT.

V usage is TRBV7-2 and J usage is TRBJ2-5, with a tentative D call TRBD1 (7 bases). Germline loops: CDR1 SGHTA, CDR2 FQGNSA. V was cut by 5 bases and J by 5 bases, with 15 bases left in between. This CDR3 region has 14 residues. CDR3 sequence: CASSPGGTQETQYF. CDR3 DNA sequence: TGTGCCAGCAGCCCAGGGGGGACCCAGGAGACCCAGTACTTC.